This T cell receptor beta chain was profiled in a study of long-term antiretroviral therapy in people with HIV. Whole-study results and caveats: The study collected blood between the mid-2000s and the late 2010s, possibly under older ART regimens. Transplant-donor-level diversity was not reached after ART, though diversity increased.

The run of the v3.0 immunoSEQ assay was at survey level. Each sample aimed for 40,000-50,000 sequenced T-cell genomes. TCRdb's table, derived via immunoSEQ multiplex PCR, lists solely in-frame clones and lacks some. The table shows about 38,000 clones, with around 75% occurring only once. In regard to this clone: The antigen is not known.

This CDR3 comprises 15 residues. J gave up 5 bases and V 5 bases, and 7 bases lay outside the gene matches. Germline V gene sequence: CDR1 SGHAT, CDR2 FQNNGV. There were no participants with HIV treated outside the United States. The clonotype originates from a man between 18 and 35 years old with HIV. The sequencing here drew on unsorted PBMCs, taken 1.5 years after starting antiretroviral therapy. The J gene is TRBJ2-1, the V gene TRBV11-2; 9 bases line up with TRBD2. The CDR3 protein is CASSLLAGWNNEQFF. The CDR3, as DNA: TGTGCCAGCAGCCTGCTAGCGGGATGGAACAATGAGCAGTTCTTC.